This T cell receptor beta chain was identified in a study of OX40 agonist ivuxolimab in advanced cancers. V shed 0 bases, J shed 5 bases, and the junction held 4 bases outside the gene matches. This CDR3 is 14 amino acids long. Germline V gives CDR1 SGHTS, CDR2 YDEGEE. Here immunoSEQ multiplex PCR was the method, and the copy in TCRdb shows in-frame clones only, minus some. The sample holds around 83,000 clones, over 75% seen once. The source of this sequence is an adult with an advanced solid tumor such as melanoma, head and neck, liver or kidney cancer. V usage is TRBV5-8 and J usage is TRBJ2-7, with TRBD1 matching 8 bases. The source material was CD4+ or CD8+ T cells sorted from blood, sampled in a trial of the OX40 agonist ivuxolimab. The CDR3 nucleotides are TGTGCCAGCAGCTTGGGGACAGGGAACCACGAGCAGTACTTC. The encoded protein is CASSLGTGNHEQYF.